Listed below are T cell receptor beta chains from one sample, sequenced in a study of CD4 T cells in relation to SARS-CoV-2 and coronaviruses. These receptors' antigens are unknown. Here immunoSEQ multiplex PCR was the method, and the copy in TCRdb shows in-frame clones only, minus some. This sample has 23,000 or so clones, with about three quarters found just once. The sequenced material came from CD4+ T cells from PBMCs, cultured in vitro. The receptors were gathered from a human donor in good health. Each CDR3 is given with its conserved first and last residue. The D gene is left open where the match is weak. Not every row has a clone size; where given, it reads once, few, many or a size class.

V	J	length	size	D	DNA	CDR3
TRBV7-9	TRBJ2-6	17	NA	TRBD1	TGTGCCAGCAGCTTAGGACAGGGGGTGTCTGGGGCCAACGTCCTGACTTTC	CASSLGQGVSGANVLTF
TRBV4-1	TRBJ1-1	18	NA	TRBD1	TGCGCCAGCAGCACAATCCCCCGGGACAGGGGGCGGAACACTGAAGCTTTCTTT	CASSTIPRDRGRNTEAFF
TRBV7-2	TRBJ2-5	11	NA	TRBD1	TGTGCCAGCAGGACAGGGGAGACCCAGTACTTC	CASRTGETQYF
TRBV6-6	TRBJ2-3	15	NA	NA	TGTGCCAGCAGTTACGCCCGGGGTAACTTAGATACGCAGTATTTT	CASSYARGNLDTQYF
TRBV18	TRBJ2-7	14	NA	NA	TGTGCCAGCTCACCAGGCCTGAGCTCCTACGAGCAGTACTTC	CASSPGLSSYEQYF
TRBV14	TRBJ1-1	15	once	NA	TGTGCCAGCAGCCACGTTGGGGGTGGAAGGAGTGAAGCTTTCTTT	CASSHVGGGRSEAFF
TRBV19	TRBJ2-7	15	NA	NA	TGTGCCAGTAGCCCCCGGCACTTCGCCTCCTACGAGCAGTACTTC	CASSPRHFASYEQYF
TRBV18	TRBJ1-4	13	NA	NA	TGTGCCAGCTCACCGGGAGCTAATGAAAAACTGTTTTTT	CASSPGANEKLFF
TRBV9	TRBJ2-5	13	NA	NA	TGTGCCAGCAGCGGAAGAACGGCGGAGACCCAGTACTTC	CASSGRTAETQYF
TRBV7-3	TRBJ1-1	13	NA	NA	TGTGCCAGCAGCAGAGAGATGAACACTGAAGCTTTCTTT	CASSREMNTEAFF
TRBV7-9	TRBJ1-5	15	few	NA	TGTGCCAGCAGCTTAGGGCCAGGGTTCAATCAGCCCCAGCATTTT	CASSLGPGFNQPQHF
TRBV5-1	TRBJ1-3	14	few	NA	TGCGCCAGCAGCCCGGATTACTCTGGAAACACCATATATTTT	CASSPDYSGNTIYF
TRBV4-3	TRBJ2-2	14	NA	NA	TGCGCCAGCAGCCAATCTAGAACCACCGGGGAGCTGTTTTTT	CASSQSRTTGELFF
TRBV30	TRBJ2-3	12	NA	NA	TGTGCCTGGAGTTCCACCTGGAATAGGCAGTATTTT	CAWSSTWNRQYF
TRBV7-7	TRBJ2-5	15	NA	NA	TGTGCTAGCAGCTTAGGGGGACAGCGGGGGGAGACCCAGTACTTC	CASSLGGQRGETQYF
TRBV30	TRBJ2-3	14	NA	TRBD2	TGTGCCTGGAGTCCTAGCGGGGGCACAGATACGCAGTATTTT	CAWSPSGGTDTQYF
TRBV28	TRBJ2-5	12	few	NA	TGTGCCAGCAGTGGGGGCCTAGAGACCCAGTACTTC	CASSGGLETQYF
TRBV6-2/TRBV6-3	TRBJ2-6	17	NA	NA	TGTGCCAGCAGTTACTCAGGGACACTCTCTGGGGCCAACGTCCTGACTTTC	CASSYSGTLSGANVLTF
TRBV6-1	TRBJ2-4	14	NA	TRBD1	TGTGCCAGCAGCATAGACAGGGGGTACAACATTCAGTACTTC	CASSIDRGYNIQYF
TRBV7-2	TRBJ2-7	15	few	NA	TGTGCCAGCAGCCAGGGGAGCGGGCCCTCCTACGAGCAGTACTTC	CASSQGSGPSYEQYF
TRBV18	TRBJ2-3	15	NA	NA	TGTGCCAGCTCACCGGGCGGGGGCCTCGGGGATACGCAGTATTTT	CASSPGGGLGDTQYF
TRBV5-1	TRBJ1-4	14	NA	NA	TGCGCCAGCAGCTCCTATGGACCTAATGAAAAACTGTTTTTT	CASSSYGPNEKLFF
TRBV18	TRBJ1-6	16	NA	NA	TGTGCCAGCTCACCCAGCTTAAGCTCCTATAATTCACCCCTCCACTTT	CASSPSLSSYNSPLHF
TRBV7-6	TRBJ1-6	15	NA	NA	TGTGCCAGCAGCTTACTGGGCAGGACAAATTCACCCCTCCACTTT	CASSLLGRTNSPLHF
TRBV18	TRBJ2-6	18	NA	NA	TGTGCCAGCTCACCGGAGGTTACGGGGAACGCTGGGGCCAACGTCCTGACTTTC	CASSPEVTGNAGANVLTF
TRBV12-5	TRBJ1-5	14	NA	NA	TGTGCTAGTGGTCCTAACCTAGGAAGCCAGCCCCAGCATTTT	CASGPNLGSQPQHF
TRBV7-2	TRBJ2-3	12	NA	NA	TGTGCCAGCAGCCCGGAGGGCGATATTCAGTATTTT	CASSPEGDIQYF
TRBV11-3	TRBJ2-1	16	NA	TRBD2	TGTGCCAGCAGCCCGAGCGGGGGGGTTTCCTACAATGAGCAGTTCTTC	CASSPSGGVSYNEQFF
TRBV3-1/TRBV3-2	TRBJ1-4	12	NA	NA	TGTGCCAGCAGCCAAGAGAGCGAAAAACTGTTTTTT	CASSQESEKLFF
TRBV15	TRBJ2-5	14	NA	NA	TGTGCCACCAGCAGAGATCTAGCGCAAGAGACCCAGTACTTC	CATSRDLAQETQYF
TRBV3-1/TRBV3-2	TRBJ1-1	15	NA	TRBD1	TGTGCCAGCAGCCCCTCGACAGGGGGCGAGGGTGAAGCTTTCTTT	CASSPSTGGEGEAFF
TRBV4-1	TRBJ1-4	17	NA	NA	TGCGCCAGCAGCCAAGGCGAAGGCCACGCAACTAATGAAAAACTGTTTTTT	CASSQGEGHATNEKLFF
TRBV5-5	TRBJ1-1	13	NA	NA	TGTGCCAGCAGCTTGGAGCCGAACACTGAAGCTTTCTTT	CASSLEPNTEAFF
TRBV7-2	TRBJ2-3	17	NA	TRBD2	TGTGCCAGCAGCTTAGTAGGTCTAGCGGGAGGCACAGATACGCAGTATTTT	CASSLVGLAGGTDTQYF
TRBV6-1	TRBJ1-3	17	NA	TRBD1	TGTGCCAGCAGTGATTGGACAGGGTTAGGGTCTGGAAACACCATATATTTT	CASSDWTGLGSGNTIYF
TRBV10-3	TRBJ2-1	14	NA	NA	TGTGCCATCAGGGACACCTACGACTACAATGAGCAGTTCTTC	CAIRDTYDYNEQFF
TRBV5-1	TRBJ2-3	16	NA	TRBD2	TGCGCCAGCAGCCTGGGACTAGCGGGAGTTGAAGATACGCAGTATTTT	CASSLGLAGVEDTQYF
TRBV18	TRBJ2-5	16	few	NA	TGTGCCAGCTCACCAAGGTCGCAGCAGACCCAAGAGACCCAGTACTTC	CASSPRSQQTQETQYF
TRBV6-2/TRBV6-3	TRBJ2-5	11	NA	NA	TGTGCCAGCAGTTACTACGAGACCCAGTACTTC	CASSYYETQYF
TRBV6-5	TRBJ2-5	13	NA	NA	TGTGCCAGCACCAGCAGTTACCAAGAGACCCAGTACTTC	CASTSSYQETQYF
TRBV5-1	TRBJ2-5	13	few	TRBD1	TGCGCCAGCAGCTCGGACAGGGGGGAGACCCAGTACTTC	CASSSDRGETQYF
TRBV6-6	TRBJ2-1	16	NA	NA	TGTGCCAGCAGTTCCCCTACTGGGGGCTCCTACAATGAGCAGTTCTTC	CASSSPTGGSYNEQFF
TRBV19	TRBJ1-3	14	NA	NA	TGTGCCAGTAGCCGGGACAACTCTGGAAACACCATATATTTT	CASSRDNSGNTIYF
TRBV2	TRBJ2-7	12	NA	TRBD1	TGTGCCAGCAAGGGACAGGGCTACGAGCAGTACTTC	CASKGQGYEQYF
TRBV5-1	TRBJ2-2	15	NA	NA	TGCGCCAGCAGCTTGGGTTCTCTCAACACCGGGGAGCTGTTTTTT	CASSLGSLNTGELFF
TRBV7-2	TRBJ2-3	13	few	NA	TGTGCCAGCAGCCCCGCAGGGGCTGATACGCAGTATTTT	CASSPAGADTQYF